This T cell receptor (beta chain) is drawn from a study of spatial heterogeneity in lung cancer. About the research overall: The 65 or so donors had untreated early-stage non-small cell lung cancer. When available, follow-up PBMC samples taken a median of around 2 years after resection were sequenced.

This clonotype was observed at least ten times. Indicated time point: blood at routine non-recurrence follow-up after resection. Extraction of whole RNA from tumor, nontumor lung or frozen PBMC preceded unsorted sequencing. This CDR3 comprises 15 residues. Deletions cut 4 bases from V and 1 base from J, with 13 bases between. Germline CDR1 reads MNHEY; CDR2 reads SMNVEV (reference sequence). TCR cDNA molecules each carried a unique molecular identifier. TCRdb ran MiXCR on the 5' RACE reads and lists one entry per CDR3 protein. The sample carries about 47,000 distinct CDR3 sequences, approximately 12% recorded once.

Source: PBMCs, taken at follow-up. The V gene is TRBV27, the J gene TRBJ1-1; D possibly corresponds to TRBD1 (5 bases). The clonotype comes from a male donor with early-stage non-small cell lung cancer. The CDR3 here is CASSSNIQGNTEAFF. The CDR3 DNA sequence: TGTGCCAGCAGTTCCAACATCCAGGGGAACACTGAAGCTTTCTTT.